This entry describes one T cell receptor (beta chain). The entry originates in a study of shared T cell receptors in the human thymus. The CDR3 is 19 residues long. CDR1 and CDR2 from the germline V gene are LGHNA and YSLEER. The V end was cut by 1 base, the J end by 5 bases, with 27 bases between. Libraries were prepared by immunoSEQ multiplex PCR; TCRdb keeps only in-frame clonotypes and omits some of them. The sample lists 630,000 or so clones, about 90% occurring once. These data were also reused for a study on human thymus T cells. That source notes: Resections from corrective heart surgery provided thymus tissue. V and J gene usage appeared biased in thymic and blood repertoires.

J is TRBJ2-7 and V is TRBV4-3; maybe TRBD1 (6 bases). This TCR derives from a boy younger than two with a congenital heart defect. Sample: thymocytes. The CDR3 coding sequence is TGCGCCAGCAGCCAAGGCCGCCACTTTGGGCAGGGGAATCTCCACGAGCAGTACTTC. It yields the protein CASSQGRHFGQGNLHEQYF.